These 2 T cell receptor beta chains were all obtained from the same sample, sequenced in a study of shared clonotypes between healthy human individuals. This table comes from immunoSEQ multiplex PCR, and its TCRdb copy is limited to in-frame clones, with some not included. Of 2 million to 3 million clones in the sample, around nine tenths were seen once. The sequencing sample was made of naive CD4+ T cells sorted from blood. Sample subset: CD45RA+ positively selected. The receptors were sampled from a man younger than 35 in good health.

The V call is TRBV5-6, the J call TRBJ1-1, with D unresolved. V shed 1 base and J shed 7 bases, with 11 bases lying between them. CDR3 length: 13 amino acids. Germline loops: CDR1 SGHDT, CDR2 YYEEEE. DNA for the CDR3: TGTGCCAGCAGCTTGTTAGGAAGGGATGAAGCTTTCTTT. Translating it yields CASSLLGRDEAFF.

This clone occurred once. The CDR3 nucleotides are TGTGCCAGCAGCCCGTTGGTGAGCTCCTACGAGCAGTACTTC. Amino acids: CASSPLVSSYEQYF. The chain combines TRBV11-2 with TRBJ2-7; no clear D gene. Germline V lookup: CDR1 SGHAT, CDR2 FQNNGV. V lost 5 bases to trimming and J lost 0 bases, with 11 bases between them. The CDR3 is made up of 14 amino acids. Full variable domain (rest looked up from reference TRBV11-2 and TRBJ2-7): EAGVAQSPRYKIIEKRQSVAFWCNPISGHATLYWYQQILGQGPKLLIQFQNNGVVDDSQLPKDRFSAERLKGVDSTLKIQPAKLEDSAVYLCASSPLVSSYEQYFGPGTRLTVT.